One TCR beta chain is described in this entry. This entry comes from a study of blood T cell repertoires in COVID-19. Study overall: The origin of the acute and convalescent COVID-19 samples was the United States, Italy and Spain. T cells, B-cell-depleted T cells, or PBMCs provided the cDNA or gDNA that served as material.

Original methodology: Cell counts per sample came from amplifying reference gene primers. Sequencing used immunoSEQ multiplex PCR; TCRdb keeps in-frame clones, though not all of them. That table gives V, J and clone size, and the DNA gave D and trimming. The repertoire holds a few hundred thousand clones, with 65% to 85% as singletons. This CDR3 spans 12 amino acids. Trimming took off 5 bases at V and 6 bases at J, with 8 bases between the two ends. In germline, CDR1 is LNHDA, CDR2 SQIVND (reference sequence). The V and J genes are TRBV19 and TRBJ1-5, with a possible D match to TRBD1 (6 bases). The receptor was derived from a woman between 40 and 50 years old who had recovered from COVID-19. Input material: peripheral blood. CDR3 amino acids: CASSLRGQPQHF. The CDR3 nucleotides are TGTGCCAGTAGTCTCAGGGGTCAGCCCCAGCATTTT.